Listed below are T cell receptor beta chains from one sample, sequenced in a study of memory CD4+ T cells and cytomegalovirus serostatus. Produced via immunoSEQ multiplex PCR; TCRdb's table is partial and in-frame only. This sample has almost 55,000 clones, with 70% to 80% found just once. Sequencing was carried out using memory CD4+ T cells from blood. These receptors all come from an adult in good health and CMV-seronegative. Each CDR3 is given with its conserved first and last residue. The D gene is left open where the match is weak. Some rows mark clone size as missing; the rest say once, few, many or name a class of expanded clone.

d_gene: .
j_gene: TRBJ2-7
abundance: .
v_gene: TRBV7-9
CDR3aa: CASSLDPGYEQYF
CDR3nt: TGTGCCAGCAGCTTAGATCCTGGCTACGAGCAGTACTTC

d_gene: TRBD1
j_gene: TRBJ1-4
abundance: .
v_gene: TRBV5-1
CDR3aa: CASSDPGQGHEKLFF
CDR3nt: TGCGCCAGCAGCGATCCGGGACAGGGCCATGAAAAACTGTTTTTT

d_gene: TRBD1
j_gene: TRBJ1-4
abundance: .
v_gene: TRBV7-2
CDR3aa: CASSLASGTGGEKLFF
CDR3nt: TGTGCCAGCAGCTTAGCGTCCGGGACAGGGGGCGAAAAACTGTTTTTT

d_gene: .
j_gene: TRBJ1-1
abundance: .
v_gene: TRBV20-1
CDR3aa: CSARRQVEAFF
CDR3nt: TGCAGTGCTAGGAGACAGGTTGAAGCTTTCTTT

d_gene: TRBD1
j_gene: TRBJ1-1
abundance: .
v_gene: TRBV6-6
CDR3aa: CASIQGARGTEAFF
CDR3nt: TGTGCCAGCATTCAGGGGGCGAGAGGCACTGAAGCTTTCTTT

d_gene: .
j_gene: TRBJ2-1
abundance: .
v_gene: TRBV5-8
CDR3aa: CASSLGETEYNEQFF
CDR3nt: TGTGCCAGCAGCTTGGGGGAGACGGAATACAATGAGCAGTTCTTC

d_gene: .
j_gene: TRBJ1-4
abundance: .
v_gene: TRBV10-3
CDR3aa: CAISPGGGGEKLFF
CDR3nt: TGTGCCATCAGCCCTGGGGGTGGTGGAGAAAAACTGTTTTTT

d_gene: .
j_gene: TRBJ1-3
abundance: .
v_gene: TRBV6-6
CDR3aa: CASRDSGNTIYF
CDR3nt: TGTGCCAGCAGGGACTCTGGAAACACCATATATTTT

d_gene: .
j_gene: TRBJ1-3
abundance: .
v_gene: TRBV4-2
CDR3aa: CASSQDSRADRNTIYF
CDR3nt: TGTGCCAGCAGCCAAGACTCTAGGGCAGACCGAAACACCATATATTTT

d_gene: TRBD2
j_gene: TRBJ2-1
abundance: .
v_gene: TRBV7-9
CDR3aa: CASSLLTGGNNEQFF
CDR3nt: TGTGCCAGCAGCTTACTTACGGGGGGGAACAATGAGCAGTTCTTC

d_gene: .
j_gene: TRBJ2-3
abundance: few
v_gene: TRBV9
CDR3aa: CASSVYRDTDTQYF
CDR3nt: TGTGCCAGCAGCGTATACAGGGACACAGATACGCAGTATTTT

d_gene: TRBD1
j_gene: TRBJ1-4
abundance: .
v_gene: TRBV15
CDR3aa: CATSRGDRGNEKLFF
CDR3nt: TGTGCCACCAGCAGAGGGGACAGGGGGAATGAAAAACTGTTTTTT

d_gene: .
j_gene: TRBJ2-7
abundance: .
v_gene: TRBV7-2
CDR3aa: CASSPGQTYEQYF
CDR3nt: TGTGCCAGCAGTCCTGGACAAACCTACGAGCAGTACTTC

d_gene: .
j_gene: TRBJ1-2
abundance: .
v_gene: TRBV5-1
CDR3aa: CASSLGTAYGYTF
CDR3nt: TGCGCCAGCAGCTTGGGGACAGCCTATGGCTACACCTTC

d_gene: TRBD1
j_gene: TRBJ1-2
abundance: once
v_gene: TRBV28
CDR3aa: CASSLGGTGVTYGYTF
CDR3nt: TGTGCCAGCAGTTTAGGGGGGACAGGGGTGACCTATGGCTACACCTTC

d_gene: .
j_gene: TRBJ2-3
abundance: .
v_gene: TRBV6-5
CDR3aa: CASSVSILLGDTQYF
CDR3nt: TGTGCCAGCAGTGTTTCCATTCTGTTGGGAGATACGCAGTATTTT

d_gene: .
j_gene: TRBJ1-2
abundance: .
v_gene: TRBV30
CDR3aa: CAWVSDQGNYGYTF
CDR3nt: TGTGCCTGGGTTTCTGATCAGGGGAACTATGGCTACACCTTC

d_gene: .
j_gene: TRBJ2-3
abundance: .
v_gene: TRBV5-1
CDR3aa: CASSSLTPTDTQYF
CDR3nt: TGCGCCAGCAGCTCTCTGACACCCACAGATACGCAGTATTTT

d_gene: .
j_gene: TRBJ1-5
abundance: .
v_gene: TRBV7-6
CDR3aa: CASSQQTNQPQHF
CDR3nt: TGTGCCAGCAGCCAACAAACTAATCAGCCCCAGCATTTT

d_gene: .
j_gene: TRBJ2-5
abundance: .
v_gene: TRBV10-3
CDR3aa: CAISVGSGSQETQYF
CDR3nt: TGTGCCATCAGTGTTGGTTCAGGGTCGCAAGAGACCCAGTACTTC

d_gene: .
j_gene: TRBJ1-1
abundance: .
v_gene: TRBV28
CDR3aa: CASSSGSSGGFTEAFF
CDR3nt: TGTGCCAGCAGTTCCGGTTCCAGCGGGGGGTTCACTGAAGCTTTCTTT

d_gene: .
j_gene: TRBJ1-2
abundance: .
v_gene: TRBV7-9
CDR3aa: CASSLAIGEYGYTF
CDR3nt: TGTGCCAGCAGCTTAGCAATAGGGGAGTACGGCTACACCTTC

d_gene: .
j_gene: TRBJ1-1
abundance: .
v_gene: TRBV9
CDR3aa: CASSVGWRGHHENTEAFF
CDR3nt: TGTGCCAGCAGCGTAGGTTGGCGGGGTCATCATGAGAACACTGAAGCTTTCTTT

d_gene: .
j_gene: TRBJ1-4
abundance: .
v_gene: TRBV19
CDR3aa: CASSGGAREKLFF
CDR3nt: TGTGCCAGTAGTGGGGGGGCGCGAGAAAAACTGTTTTTT

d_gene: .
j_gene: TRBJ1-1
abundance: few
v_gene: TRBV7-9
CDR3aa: CASSSATGNTEAFF
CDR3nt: TGTGCCAGCAGCTCCGCGACAGGGAACACTGAAGCTTTCTTT

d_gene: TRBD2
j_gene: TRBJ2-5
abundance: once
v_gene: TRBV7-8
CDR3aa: CASSFGGGSLNQETQYF
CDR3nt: TGTGCCAGCAGCTTCGGCGGGGGGTCCCTAAATCAAGAGACCCAGTACTTC

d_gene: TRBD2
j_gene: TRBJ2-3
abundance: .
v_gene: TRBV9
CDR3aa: CASSAGGLDTQYF
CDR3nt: TGTGCCAGCAGCGCGGGGGGATTGGATACGCAGTATTTT

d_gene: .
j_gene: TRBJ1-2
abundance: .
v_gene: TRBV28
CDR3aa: CASSLRYGYTF
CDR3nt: TGTGCCAGCAGTTTACGTTATGGCTACACCTTC

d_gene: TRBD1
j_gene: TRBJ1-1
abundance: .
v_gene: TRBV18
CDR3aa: CASSPPGTGARSNTEAFF
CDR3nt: TGTGCCAGCTCACCACCCGGGACAGGGGCGCGGTCAAACACTGAAGCTTTCTTT

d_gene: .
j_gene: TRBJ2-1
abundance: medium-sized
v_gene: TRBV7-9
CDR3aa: CASSWDISDEQFF
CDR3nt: TGTGCCAGCAGCTGGGACATCAGTGATGAGCAGTTCTTC

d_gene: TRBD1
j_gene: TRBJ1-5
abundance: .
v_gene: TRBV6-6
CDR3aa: CAINRGGGGQPQHF
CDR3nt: TGTGCCATCAACCGAGGAGGGGGCGGACAGCCCCAGCATTTT

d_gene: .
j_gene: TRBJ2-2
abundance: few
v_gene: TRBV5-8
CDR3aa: CASTRRQSTGELFF
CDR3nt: TGTGCCAGCACGAGGAGACAAAGTACCGGGGAGCTGTTTTTT

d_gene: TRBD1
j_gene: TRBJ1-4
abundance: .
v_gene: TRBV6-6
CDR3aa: CASSPPTGDGEKLFF
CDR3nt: TGTGCCAGCAGCCCACCGACAGGGGATGGGGAAAAACTGTTTTTT

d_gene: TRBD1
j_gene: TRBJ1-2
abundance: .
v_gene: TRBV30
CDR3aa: CASTGNYGYTF
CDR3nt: TGTGCCTCGACAGGGAACTATGGCTACACCTTC

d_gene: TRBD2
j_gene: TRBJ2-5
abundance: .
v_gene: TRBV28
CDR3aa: CASSSGTSGWETQYF
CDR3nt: TGTGCCAGCAGTTCCGGGACTAGCGGTTGGGAGACCCAGTACTTC